This TCR beta chain was sequenced for a study of T cell repertoires in cytomegalovirus infection. Across the whole study: CMV epitopes, recently identified HLA-C-restricted and well-studied HLA-B-restricted, were used. CMV infection plus the matching HLA type was flagged by public TCR beta signatures. Study findings and constraints: Identification of carriers of CMV plus the relevant HLA was performed using cumulative public TCR beta family frequency.

TCRdb reprocessed the reads via MiXCR and lists one record per CDR3 protein. The table records fewer than 950,000 distinct CDR3 sequences, about 33% of them present only once. In germline, CDR1 is LNHDA, CDR2 SQIVND (reference sequence). The CDR3 sequence is 16 residues long. V lost 5 bases and J 0 bases, leaving 11 bases between the germline ends. This clonotype was seen a few times. Its specificity is unknown. The source is a human donor in good health (CMV status not recorded). Some clones in this sample may be carry-over from other donors' samples. The rearrangement joins TRBV19 to TRBJ1-6, with TRBD1 as a possible D gene (5 bases). The sample in question was cultured CD8+ T cells from PBMCs, obtained from culture after CMV antigen stimulation. The chain's CDR3 is CASSSSTDSYNSPLHF. CDR3 DNA: TGTGCCAGTAGTTCGTCGACAGACTCCTATAATTCACCCCTCCACTTT. Full variable domain (missing parts from reference TRBV19 and TRBJ1-6): DGGITQSPKYLFRKEGQNVTLSCEQNLNHDAMYWYRQDPGQGLRLIYYSQIVNDFQKGDIAEGYSVSREKKESFPLTVTSAQKNPTAFYLCASSSSTDSYNSPLHFGNGTRLTVT.